This T cell receptor beta chain was sequenced in a study of a mutant IDH1 vaccine in newly diagnosed glioma. A few counts support this clone. Its antigen is not identified. Libraries were prepared by immunoSEQ multiplex PCR; TCRdb keeps only in-frame clonotypes and omits some of them. The data show roughly 110,000 clones, roughly 90% seen once. Germline lookup yields CDR1 SGHRS and CDR2 YFSETQ. The V and J ends lost 4 bases and 0 bases respectively, with 10 bases between them. The CDR3 has 14 amino acids. As for time point: week 11, during vaccination. Topical imiquimod was applied with each vaccine dose, which held 300 ug of mutant IDH1 20-mer peptide.

This sequence was found in a woman aged 45-65 years with glioma. The J gene is TRBJ1-1, the V gene TRBV5-1; a possible D gene is TRBD1 (6 bases). Sequenced here: PBMCs, sampled from a glioma patient whose treatment included an IDH1 peptide vaccine. The CDR3 protein is CASSLDRMNTEAFF. In nucleotides, the CDR3 is TGCGCCAGCAGCCTGGACAGAATGAACACTGAAGCTTTCTTT.